These T cell receptor beta chains were read from a single sample in a study of Graves' ophthalmopathy and Graves' hyperthyroidism. TCRdb fed the multiplex PCR reads into MiXCR, producing one record per CDR3 protein. The sample has some 370,000 distinct CDR3 sequences, about a sixth seen once. Specimen: peripheral blood. These receptor sequences come from an adult woman with stable Graves' hyperthyroidism. CDR3s include the opening cysteine and the closing phenylalanine or tryptophan. The D gene is left open where the match is weak. The size field is filled for only some rows; it gives once, few, many or a size class.

d_gene: TRBD1
v_gene: TRBV6-1
abundance: -
j_gene: TRBJ2-7
CDR3nt: TGTGCCAGTGGACAGGGGATTAACGAGCAGTACTTC
CDR3aa: CASGQGINEQYF

d_gene: TRBD2
v_gene: TRBV24-1
abundance: many
j_gene: TRBJ2-7
CDR3nt: TGTGCCACCAGTGAACGCGGGAGTGTTTCCTACGAGCAGTACTTC
CDR3aa: CATSERGSVSYEQYF

d_gene: TRBD1
v_gene: TRBV28
abundance: many
j_gene: TRBJ1-5
CDR3nt: TGTGCCAGCAGTCCGACGACAGGGATAAGTAAGCCCCAGCATTTT
CDR3aa: CASSPTTGISKPQHF

d_gene: -
v_gene: TRBV10-3
abundance: many
j_gene: TRBJ2-7
CDR3nt: TGTGCCATCAATAAGGGGATGGGCAGCTCCTACGAGCAGTACTTC
CDR3aa: CAINKGMGSSYEQYF

d_gene: -
v_gene: TRBV11-2
abundance: -
j_gene: TRBJ1-1
CDR3nt: TGTGCCAGCAGCTCCACTACCTGGCCGGGGTTCAACACTGAAGCTTTCTTT
CDR3aa: CASSSTTWPGFNTEAFF

d_gene: TRBD2
v_gene: TRBV3-1
abundance: -
j_gene: TRBJ2-3
CDR3nt: TGTGCCAGCAGCCGCGGGACTAGCGGGGCAGATACGCAGTATTTT
CDR3aa: CASSRGTSGADTQYF

d_gene: -
v_gene: TRBV4-1
abundance: -
j_gene: TRBJ1-3
CDR3nt: TGCGCCAGCAGCCAAGTTTACTTTGGAAACACCATATATTTT
CDR3aa: CASSQVYFGNTIYF

d_gene: -
v_gene: TRBV10-3
abundance: many
j_gene: TRBJ2-7
CDR3nt: TGTGCCATCAGTGAGGGACCGGTCTACGAGCAGTACTTC
CDR3aa: CAISEGPVYEQYF

d_gene: -
v_gene: TRBV14
abundance: many
j_gene: TRBJ2-5
CDR3nt: TGTGCCAGCAGCCAAGGATTAGCTAGACCGCAAGAGACCCAGTACTTC
CDR3aa: CASSQGLARPQETQYF

d_gene: TRBD2
v_gene: TRBV20-1
abundance: few
j_gene: TRBJ2-1
CDR3nt: TGCAGTGCCATGCCGGGACTAGAGGTCTACAATGAGCAGTTCTTC
CDR3aa: CSAMPGLEVYNEQFF

d_gene: -
v_gene: TRBV18
abundance: many
j_gene: TRBJ2-5
CDR3nt: TGTGCCAGCTCACCACCCGGGGGACGGGAGACCCAGTACTTC
CDR3aa: CASSPPGGRETQYF

d_gene: -
v_gene: TRBV19
abundance: many
j_gene: TRBJ1-1
CDR3nt: TGTGCCAGTAGCGGGCGGGGTATCACTGAAGCTTTCTTT
CDR3aa: CASSGRGITEAFF

d_gene: TRBD2
v_gene: TRBV6-2/TRBV6-3
abundance: -
j_gene: TRBJ2-5
CDR3nt: TGTGCCAGCAGTTACCCGGGACTAGAAGAGACCCAGTACTTC
CDR3aa: CASSYPGLEETQYF

d_gene: TRBD1
v_gene: TRBV11-2
abundance: many
j_gene: TRBJ1-5
CDR3nt: TGTGCCAGCAGAACCCGACGCGGGACAGGGGGGTGTCAGCCCCAGCATTTT
CDR3aa: CASRTRRGTGGCQPQHF

d_gene: TRBD1
v_gene: TRBV29-1
abundance: -
j_gene: TRBJ1-1
CDR3nt: TGCAGCGCGGTTGCGGACAGGGAGAACACTGAAGCTTTCTTT
CDR3aa: CSAVADRENTEAFF

d_gene: -
v_gene: TRBV7-9
abundance: many
j_gene: TRBJ2-5
CDR3nt: TGTGCCAGCAGCTCCCCAGCGAATTCGAAGGGGGAGACCCAGTACTTC
CDR3aa: CASSSPANSKGETQYF

d_gene: TRBD2
v_gene: TRBV28
abundance: many
j_gene: TRBJ2-7
CDR3nt: TGTGCCAGCAGCGCAGGGACTAGCGGACTAGCCTACGAGCAGTACTTC
CDR3aa: CASSAGTSGLAYEQYF

d_gene: -
v_gene: TRBV4-1
abundance: -
j_gene: TRBJ2-7
CDR3nt: TGCGCCAGCAGCCAAGAAGTAGGATTTCCCTACGAGCAGTACTTC
CDR3aa: CASSQEVGFPYEQYF

d_gene: TRBD1
v_gene: TRBV27
abundance: many
j_gene: TRBJ1-2
CDR3nt: TGTGCCACCTACGGGACAGGGGAGGTGTGGTATGGCTACACCTTC
CDR3aa: CATYGTGEVWYGYTF

d_gene: TRBD2
v_gene: TRBV11-2
abundance: many
j_gene: TRBJ2-7
CDR3nt: TGTGCCAGCAGCGCTAGCGGACCTTACGAGCAGTACTTC
CDR3aa: CASSASGPYEQYF

d_gene: TRBD1
v_gene: TRBV19
abundance: many
j_gene: TRBJ2-2
CDR3nt: TGTGCCAGTAGTCCTACCGGGACAGGGATCATAACCGGGGAGCTGTTTTTT
CDR3aa: CASSPTGTGIITGELFF

d_gene: -
v_gene: TRBV6-1
abundance: -
j_gene: TRBJ1-2
CDR3nt: TGTGCCAGCAGCCTGATACAGGGCGCCCATGGCTACACCTTC
CDR3aa: CASSLIQGAHGYTF

d_gene: -
v_gene: TRBV4-1
abundance: many
j_gene: TRBJ2-7
CDR3nt: TGCGCCAGCAGCCAAGTGTCGCGAAACGAGCAGTACTTC
CDR3aa: CASSQVSRNEQYF

d_gene: -
v_gene: TRBV11-2
abundance: many
j_gene: TRBJ2-3
CDR3nt: TGTGCCAGCAGCTCCGGACAGTGGCTCACAGATACGCAGTATTTT
CDR3aa: CASSSGQWLTDTQYF

d_gene: TRBD2
v_gene: TRBV5-4
abundance: many
j_gene: TRBJ2-2
CDR3nt: TGTGCCAGCAGCTTCACGACTAGCGGAGACCCGAACACCGGGGAGCTGTTTTTT
CDR3aa: CASSFTTSGDPNTGELFF

d_gene: -
v_gene: TRBV5-1
abundance: many
j_gene: TRBJ2-7
CDR3nt: TGCGCCAGCAGAGACAACGGTCTATCCTACGAGCAGTACTTC
CDR3aa: CASRDNGLSYEQYF

d_gene: -
v_gene: TRBV12-3/TRBV12-4
abundance: -
j_gene: TRBJ2-5
CDR3nt: TGTGCCAGCAGACTAACAGGGTATGGACAAGAGACCCAGTACTTC
CDR3aa: CASRLTGYGQETQYF

d_gene: TRBD2
v_gene: TRBV4-2
abundance: many
j_gene: TRBJ2-7
CDR3nt: TGTGCCAGCAGCCAAGGGTCTAGCGGGAGGAACGAGCAGTACTTC
CDR3aa: CASSQGSSGRNEQYF

d_gene: TRBD1
v_gene: TRBV12-3/TRBV12-4
abundance: -
j_gene: TRBJ1-5
CDR3nt: TGTGCCAGCAGCATGGGACAGGATATTAATCAGCCCCAGCATTTT
CDR3aa: CASSMGQDINQPQHF

d_gene: TRBD1
v_gene: TRBV12-3/TRBV12-4
abundance: many
j_gene: TRBJ1-2
CDR3nt: TGTGCCAGCAGTTGGACAGGGAATGGCTACACCTTC
CDR3aa: CASSWTGNGYTF

d_gene: -
v_gene: TRBV11-1
abundance: many
j_gene: TRBJ1-2
CDR3nt: TGTGCCAGCAGCAGAGGACAGCCGGCAGTCGGCTATGGCTACACCTTC
CDR3aa: CASSRGQPAVGYGYTF

d_gene: -
v_gene: TRBV29-1
abundance: -
j_gene: TRBJ2-2
CDR3nt: TGCAGCGTTGAAGTGGGGGGGAACACCGGGGAGCTGTTTTTT
CDR3aa: CSVEVGGNTGELFF

d_gene: -
v_gene: TRBV25-1
abundance: many
j_gene: TRBJ2-7
CDR3nt: TGTGCCAGCAGTCCTAGCGTACTTCCTTACGAGCAGTACTTC
CDR3aa: CASSPSVLPYEQYF

d_gene: TRBD1
v_gene: TRBV28
abundance: few
j_gene: TRBJ2-3
CDR3nt: TGTGCCAGCAGCGGTCGACAGGGAACAGATACGCAGTATTTT
CDR3aa: CASSGRQGTDTQYF

d_gene: TRBD1
v_gene: TRBV20-1
abundance: many
j_gene: TRBJ1-2
CDR3nt: TGCAGTGCTAGAGATCACCGTACAGGGGTCGGTGGCTATGGCTACACCTTC
CDR3aa: CSARDHRTGVGGYGYTF

d_gene: TRBD1
v_gene: TRBV6-1
abundance: -
j_gene: TRBJ1-2
CDR3nt: TGTGCCAGCAGTCGACAGGGGAACAGAGGCTATGGCTACACCTTC
CDR3aa: CASSRQGNRGYGYTF

d_gene: -
v_gene: TRBV27
abundance: -
j_gene: TRBJ2-7
CDR3nt: TGTGCCAGCAGTTTTTTCAGTGGGGGCGCCGAGCAGTACTTC
CDR3aa: CASSFFSGGAEQYF

d_gene: -
v_gene: TRBV19
abundance: many
j_gene: TRBJ1-5
CDR3nt: TGTGCCAGTAGTAAGATACAGGGACCCCTAAATCAGCCCCAGCATTTT
CDR3aa: CASSKIQGPLNQPQHF

d_gene: TRBD2
v_gene: TRBV7-8
abundance: few
j_gene: TRBJ2-4
CDR3nt: TGTGCCAGCAGCTTCCGCAGTCCAGGGAGGGGAAGAGGAGCCAAAAACATTCAGTACTTC
CDR3aa: CASSFRSPGRGRGAKNIQYF

d_gene: -
v_gene: TRBV28
abundance: -
j_gene: TRBJ1-5
CDR3nt: TGTGCCAGCAGTCCTCTAGGCGGGGTGGGTAGTCAGCCCCAGCATTTT
CDR3aa: CASSPLGGVGSQPQHF

d_gene: -
v_gene: TRBV20-1
abundance: many
j_gene: TRBJ1-1
CDR3nt: TGCAGTGCTAGCCGCCCGGAAACTGAAGCTTTCTTT
CDR3aa: CSASRPETEAFF

d_gene: TRBD1
v_gene: TRBV3-1
abundance: few
j_gene: TRBJ2-5
CDR3nt: TGTGCCAGCAGCCAAGGGACAGGTAATCAAGAGACCCAGTACTTC
CDR3aa: CASSQGTGNQETQYF

d_gene: -
v_gene: TRBV24-1
abundance: many
j_gene: TRBJ2-2
CDR3nt: TGTGCCACCAGTGATTTTGCCCCAAACACCGGGGAGCTGTTTTTT
CDR3aa: CATSDFAPNTGELFF

d_gene: TRBD1
v_gene: TRBV6-1
abundance: -
j_gene: TRBJ2-2
CDR3nt: TGTGCCAGTGACAGGGGGCGAAAGTCGAACACCGGGGAGCTGTTTTTT
CDR3aa: CASDRGRKSNTGELFF